One and the same sample provided the 10 T cell receptor beta chains below, sequenced in a study of monozygotic twins with inflammatory bowel disease. TCRdb reanalyzed the 5' RACE reads, giving one entry per CDR3 protein sequence and no DNA. This table lists around 100,000 distinct CDR3 sequences. The sequenced material came from blood. The receptor set was obtained from a human donor with ulcerative colitis or Crohn's disease, or a healthy co-twin of an affected twin (not recorded which).

The V call is TRBV7-3, the J call TRBJ2-2. CDR3 length: 12 residues. Germline V lookup: CDR1 SGHTA, CDR2 FQGTGA. The CDR3 is CASSNKAGELFF.

The V gene is TRBV4-1, the J gene TRBJ2-1. Germline assignment: CDR1 MGHRA and CDR2 YSYEKL. This CDR3 is 16 amino acids long. The CDR3 protein is CASSHAVGSSYNEQFF.

V is TRBV30 and J is TRBJ2-7; TCRdb's D call of TRBD1 is untestable without DNA. Germline V gene lookup returns CDR1 GTSNPN and CDR2 SVGIG (reference sequence). The CDR3 loop spans 12 amino acids. CDR3 in amino acids: CAWRKGTYEQYF.

The chain recombines TRBV11-2 with TRBJ1-6. Germline loops: CDR1 SGHAT, CDR2 FQNNGV. The CDR3 consists of 14 residues. The CDR3 here is CASSLLQLNSPLHF.

V usage is TRBV20-1 and J usage is TRBJ2-7; TCRdb's assignment of TRBD1 cannot be checked, as there is no DNA. Germline V gene data show CDR1 as DFQATT and CDR2 as SNEGSKA (reference sequence). The CDR3 has 13 residues. The CDR3 loop is CSTRGDRLYEQYF.

The V and J genes are TRBV7-2 and TRBJ1-3; TCRdb returns TRBD1, unconfirmable since there is no DNA. The germline gives CDR1 SGHTA, CDR2 FQGNSA. The CDR3 sequence is 14 residues long. The CDR3 loop reads CASSLGGVRNTIYF.

The chain couples TRBV4-2 to TRBJ2-5; TCRdb calls TRBD2, which cannot be checked without DNA. The CDR3 contains 16 residues. Per germline, CDR1 LGHNA and CDR2 YNFKEQ. CDR3 sequence reads: CASSQDPAGSSETQYF.

This rearrangement joins TRBV7-9 to TRBJ2-1; TCRdb reports TRBD1, a call that lacks DNA to check it against. The CDR3 covers 16 residues. Per germline, CDR1 SEHNR and CDR2 FQNEAQ (reference sequence). The CDR3 sequence is CASNIVGTGSPNEQFF.

This chain connects TRBV7-2 to TRBJ2-7. Germline values: CDR1 SGHTA, CDR2 FQGNSA. This CDR3 is built from 12 residues. The CDR3 region is CASSFLTYEQYF.

The rearrangement joins TRBV7-2 to TRBJ2-3; lacking DNA, the TRBD2 call made by TCRdb goes unchecked. Germline CDR1 is SGHTA and CDR2 is FQGNSA. This CDR3 is 14 amino acids long. The CDR3 reads CASSSTGPYDTQYF.